These T cell receptor beta chains were read from a single sample in a study of lymphopenia after photon versus proton radiotherapy. The method was immunoSEQ multiplex PCR; TCRdb's version includes in-frame clones alone and lacks a portion of them. Here the sample spans 150,000 to 200,000 clones, roughly nine tenths being singletons. The sample in question was peripheral blood, obtained from a patient treated with photon-based radiotherapy. These receptors originate from a man aged 45-65 years with gastric cancer. CDR3s include the opening cysteine and the closing phenylalanine or tryptophan. Each record gives: clone size, J gene, D gene, V gene, CDR3 length, CDR3 protein, CDR3 DNA. The D gene is left open where the match is weak. A clone size is listed for some rows: how often the clone was seen (once, few, many), or a class if it is expanded.

-,TRBJ1-5,-,TRBV27,16,CASSLWPPRVGQPQHF,TGTGCCAGCAGTCTTTGGCCCCCCAGGGTTGGTCAGCCCCAGCATTTT
-,TRBJ2-2,-,TRBV4-2,17,CASSQAPGTSNTGELFF,TGTGCCAGCAGCCAAGCCCCCGGGACTTCCAACACCGGGGAGCTGTTTTTT
-,TRBJ1-3,-,TRBV6-1,11,CASRAGNTIYF,TGTGCCAGCAGGGCTGGAAACACCATATATTTT
-,TRBJ1-2,-,TRBV9,14,CASSPPDATYGYTF,TGTGCCAGCAGCCCCCCGGACGCTACCTATGGCTACACCTTC
-,TRBJ1-2,TRBD1,TRBV30,15,CAWSAGTGLKYGYTF,TGTGCCTGGAGTGCCGGGACAGGCCTTAAGTATGGCTACACCTTC
-,TRBJ2-7,-,TRBV4-1,16,CASSHRFQGPPYEQYF,TGCGCCAGCAGCCACCGATTTCAGGGACCACCCTACGAGCAGTACTTC
-,TRBJ2-1,TRBD2,TRBV9,15,CASSDKAGGYNEQFF,TGTGCCAGCAGCGACAAGGCGGGAGGGTACAATGAGCAGTTCTTC
once,TRBJ1-2,-,TRBV10-3,14,CAISFGDGNYGYTF,TGTGCCATCAGTTTTGGGGACGGGAACTATGGCTACACCTTC
-,TRBJ2-3,TRBD1,TRBV19,16,CASSIDGRGPVYTQYF,TGTGCCAGTAGTATAGATGGCAGGGGGCCAGTATATACGCAGTATTTT
-,TRBJ1-5,-,TRBV25-1,14,CASSGGNSNQPQHF,TGTGCCAGCAGTGGGGGCAATAGCAATCAGCCCCAGCATTTT
-,TRBJ1-1,TRBD1,TRBV19,15,CASSIDRGRRTEAFF,TGTGCCAGTAGTATAGATAGGGGGCGAAGGACTGAAGCTTTCTTT
-,TRBJ2-6,-,TRBV11-2,16,CASSRSRAFGANVLTF,TGTGCCAGCAGTCGATCACGGGCATTTGGGGCCAACGTCCTGACTTTC
once,TRBJ2-2,-,TRBV28,14,CASTRGGNTGELFF,TGTGCCAGCACCAGAGGGGGGAACACCGGGGAGCTGTTTTTT
-,TRBJ1-1,TRBD1,TRBV28,12,CASRLGQVGAFF,TGTGCCAGCAGACTTGGACAGGTGGGGGCTTTCTTT
-,TRBJ2-5,TRBD1,TRBV13,14,CASSARTGEETQYF,TGTGCCAGCAGCGCACGGACAGGGGAAGAGACCCAGTACTTC
-,TRBJ2-1,-,TRBV11-2,16,CASSRLLRPPHNEQFF,TGTGCCAGCAGCCGCCTCCTTCGACCTCCCCACAATGAGCAGTTCTTC
-,TRBJ1-5,-,TRBV5-1,14,CASSLEGGNQPQHF,TGCGCCAGCAGCTTGGAGGGGGGTAATCAGCCCCAGCATTTT
once,TRBJ2-5,-,TRBV30,14,CAWSAPRGQETQYF,TGTGCCTGGAGTGCTCCTCGGGGCCAAGAGACCCAGTACTTC
-,TRBJ2-1,-,TRBV11-3,15,CASSLDPRGVGEQFF,TGTGCCAGCAGCTTAGATCCTAGGGGGGTTGGTGAGCAGTTCTTC
many,TRBJ2-3,-,TRBV5-6,16,CASSLDEGGGTDTQYF,TGTGCCAGCAGCTTAGACGAGGGGGGTGGTACAGATACGCAGTATTTT
-,TRBJ2-7,TRBD2,TRBV5-1,12,CASSLGREAQYF,TGCGCCAGCAGCTTGGGTCGGGAGGCGCAGTACTTC
-,TRBJ1-1,-,TRBV21-1,13,CASSKALTTEAFF,TGTGCCAGCAGCAAAGCGCTGACCACTGAAGCTTTCTTT
-,TRBJ1-4,-,TRBV7-9,15,CASSPDISTNEKLFF,TGTGCCAGCAGCCCGGACATCTCAACTAATGAAAAACTGTTTTTT
-,TRBJ2-7,TRBD2,TRBV5-1,15,CASSTGLAGDREQYF,TGCGCCAGCAGCACTGGACTAGCGGGAGACCGGGAGCAGTACTTC
-,TRBJ2-2,TRBD1,TRBV4-1,16,CASSPLGQGVTGELFF,TGCGCCAGCAGCCCACTGGGACAGGGGGTAACCGGGGAGCTGTTTTTT
-,TRBJ2-3,-,TRBV13,16,CASSLRVGGATDTQYF,TGTGCCAGCAGCTTGCGGGTGGGGGGGGCCACAGATACGCAGTATTTT
-,TRBJ2-1,TRBD2,TRBV2,16,CASSEQLAGFVYEQFF,TGTGCCAGCAGTGAACAACTAGCGGGGTTTGTTTATGAGCAGTTCTTC
-,TRBJ1-1,-,TRBV12-2,9,CASRLEAFF,TGTGCAAGTCGCTTAGAAGCTTTCTTT
-,TRBJ1-1,-,TRBV9,16,CASSAVQGSGNTEAFF,TGTGCCAGCAGCGCTGTGCAGGGGTCGGGGAACACTGAAGCTTTCTTT
-,TRBJ2-7,-,TRBV6-5,14,CASSITQGGYEQYF,TGTGCCAGCAGTATAACACAGGGGGGGTACGAGCAGTACTTC
-,TRBJ2-3,TRBD2,TRBV15,16,CATSRLGRETTDTQYF,TGTGCCACCAGCAGACTTGGGCGGGAGACCACAGATACGCAGTATTTT
-,TRBJ1-5,-,TRBV5-1,16,CASSLGGIGSNQPQHF,TGCGCCAGCAGCTTGGGGGGTATAGGTAGCAATCAGCCCCAGCATTTT
-,TRBJ1-2,-,TRBV28,14,CASSPPGGTYGYTF,TGTGCCAGCAGTCCTCCGGGGGGGACCTATGGCTACACCTTC
-,TRBJ2-7,-,TRBV19,17,CASSIVHEGQGIYEQYF,TGTGCCAGTAGTATAGTTCACGAGGGGCAGGGAATCTACGAGCAGTACTTC
-,TRBJ1-1,-,TRBV28,10,CASKRVEAFF,TGTGCCAGCAAGAGAGTCGAAGCTTTCTTT
once,TRBJ2-3,TRBD2,TRBV27,15,CASSPRGVPTDTQYF,TGTGCCAGCAGTCCCCGGGGGGTTCCCACAGATACGCAGTATTTT
-,TRBJ2-5,-,TRBV5-5,16,CASSLAPQPPQETQYF,TGTGCCAGCAGCTTAGCCCCCCAGCCTCCCCAAGAGACCCAGTACTTC
-,TRBJ1-2,-,TRBV9,15,CASSVGELKGYGYTF,TGTGCCAGCAGCGTAGGAGAGCTCAAGGGCTATGGCTACACCTTC
-,TRBJ2-4,-,TRBV10-3,15,CAISEGANVKNIQYF,TGTGCCATCAGTGAGGGGGCAAATGTCAAAAACATTCAGTACTTC
few,TRBJ1-1,-,TRBV27,16,CASSPASGGAWPEAFF,TGTGCCAGCAGTCCCGCCAGTGGGGGCGCTTGGCCTGAAGCTTTCTTT
-,TRBJ2-7,TRBD1,TRBV19,13,CASRGQGTYEQYF,TGTGCCAGTAGAGGACAGGGTACCTACGAGCAGTACTTC
-,TRBJ2-1,TRBD2,TRBV5-8,16,CASSFSSGGRASEQFF,TGTGCCAGCAGCTTTTCCAGTGGCGGGAGGGCCTCCGAGCAGTTCTTC
-,TRBJ1-2,TRBD1,TRBV30,13,CAWTPTGEIGYTF,TGTGCCTGGACCCCGACAGGGGAGATCGGCTACACCTTC
-,TRBJ2-5,-,TRBV15,14,CATSRDRVVETQYF,TGTGCCACCAGCAGAGATAGGGTCGTGGAGACCCAGTACTTC
-,TRBJ2-2,TRBD1,TRBV7-6,15,CASSQGRGRGGELFF,TGTGCCAGCAGCCAAGGCAGGGGGCGAGGAGGGGAGCTGTTTTTT
once,TRBJ2-7,-,TRBV6-4,15,CASSDTDTTRNEQYF,TGTGCCAGCAGTGACACGGACACGACTAGGAACGAGCAGTACTTC
-,TRBJ2-7,-,TRBV6-5,15,CASSYGTGVLGEQYF,TGTGCCAGCAGTTACGGAACAGGAGTCCTGGGGGAGCAGTACTTC
-,TRBJ1-1,-,TRBV7-2,13,CASSPGGRTEAFF,TGTGCCAGCAGCCCTGGGGGGAGGACTGAAGCTTTCTTT
few,TRBJ1-5,TRBD1,TRBV19,15,CASSIEGQGAQPQHF,TGTGCCAGTAGTATAGAGGGGCAGGGGGCCCAGCCCCAGCATTTT
few,TRBJ1-1,-,TRBV21-1,10,CASRGTEAFF,TGTGCCAGCAGGGGGACTGAAGCTTTCTTT
-,TRBJ2-5,TRBD1,TRBV11-2,14,CASSPTGGLETQYF,TGTGCCAGCAGCCCGACAGGGGGCCTAGAGACCCAGTACTTC
-,TRBJ2-5,TRBD1,TRBV2,15,CASGTGGAGQETQYF,TGTGCCAGCGGGACAGGGGGGGCCGGTCAAGAGACCCAGTACTTC
once,TRBJ2-7,-,TRBV5-1,13,CASSLVGDHEQYF,TGCGCCAGCAGCTTGGTAGGGGACCACGAGCAGTACTTC
many,TRBJ2-7,TRBD2,TRBV11-1,15,CASSLKLADLYEQYF,TGTGCCAGCAGCTTAAAACTAGCGGACCTCTACGAGCAGTACTTC